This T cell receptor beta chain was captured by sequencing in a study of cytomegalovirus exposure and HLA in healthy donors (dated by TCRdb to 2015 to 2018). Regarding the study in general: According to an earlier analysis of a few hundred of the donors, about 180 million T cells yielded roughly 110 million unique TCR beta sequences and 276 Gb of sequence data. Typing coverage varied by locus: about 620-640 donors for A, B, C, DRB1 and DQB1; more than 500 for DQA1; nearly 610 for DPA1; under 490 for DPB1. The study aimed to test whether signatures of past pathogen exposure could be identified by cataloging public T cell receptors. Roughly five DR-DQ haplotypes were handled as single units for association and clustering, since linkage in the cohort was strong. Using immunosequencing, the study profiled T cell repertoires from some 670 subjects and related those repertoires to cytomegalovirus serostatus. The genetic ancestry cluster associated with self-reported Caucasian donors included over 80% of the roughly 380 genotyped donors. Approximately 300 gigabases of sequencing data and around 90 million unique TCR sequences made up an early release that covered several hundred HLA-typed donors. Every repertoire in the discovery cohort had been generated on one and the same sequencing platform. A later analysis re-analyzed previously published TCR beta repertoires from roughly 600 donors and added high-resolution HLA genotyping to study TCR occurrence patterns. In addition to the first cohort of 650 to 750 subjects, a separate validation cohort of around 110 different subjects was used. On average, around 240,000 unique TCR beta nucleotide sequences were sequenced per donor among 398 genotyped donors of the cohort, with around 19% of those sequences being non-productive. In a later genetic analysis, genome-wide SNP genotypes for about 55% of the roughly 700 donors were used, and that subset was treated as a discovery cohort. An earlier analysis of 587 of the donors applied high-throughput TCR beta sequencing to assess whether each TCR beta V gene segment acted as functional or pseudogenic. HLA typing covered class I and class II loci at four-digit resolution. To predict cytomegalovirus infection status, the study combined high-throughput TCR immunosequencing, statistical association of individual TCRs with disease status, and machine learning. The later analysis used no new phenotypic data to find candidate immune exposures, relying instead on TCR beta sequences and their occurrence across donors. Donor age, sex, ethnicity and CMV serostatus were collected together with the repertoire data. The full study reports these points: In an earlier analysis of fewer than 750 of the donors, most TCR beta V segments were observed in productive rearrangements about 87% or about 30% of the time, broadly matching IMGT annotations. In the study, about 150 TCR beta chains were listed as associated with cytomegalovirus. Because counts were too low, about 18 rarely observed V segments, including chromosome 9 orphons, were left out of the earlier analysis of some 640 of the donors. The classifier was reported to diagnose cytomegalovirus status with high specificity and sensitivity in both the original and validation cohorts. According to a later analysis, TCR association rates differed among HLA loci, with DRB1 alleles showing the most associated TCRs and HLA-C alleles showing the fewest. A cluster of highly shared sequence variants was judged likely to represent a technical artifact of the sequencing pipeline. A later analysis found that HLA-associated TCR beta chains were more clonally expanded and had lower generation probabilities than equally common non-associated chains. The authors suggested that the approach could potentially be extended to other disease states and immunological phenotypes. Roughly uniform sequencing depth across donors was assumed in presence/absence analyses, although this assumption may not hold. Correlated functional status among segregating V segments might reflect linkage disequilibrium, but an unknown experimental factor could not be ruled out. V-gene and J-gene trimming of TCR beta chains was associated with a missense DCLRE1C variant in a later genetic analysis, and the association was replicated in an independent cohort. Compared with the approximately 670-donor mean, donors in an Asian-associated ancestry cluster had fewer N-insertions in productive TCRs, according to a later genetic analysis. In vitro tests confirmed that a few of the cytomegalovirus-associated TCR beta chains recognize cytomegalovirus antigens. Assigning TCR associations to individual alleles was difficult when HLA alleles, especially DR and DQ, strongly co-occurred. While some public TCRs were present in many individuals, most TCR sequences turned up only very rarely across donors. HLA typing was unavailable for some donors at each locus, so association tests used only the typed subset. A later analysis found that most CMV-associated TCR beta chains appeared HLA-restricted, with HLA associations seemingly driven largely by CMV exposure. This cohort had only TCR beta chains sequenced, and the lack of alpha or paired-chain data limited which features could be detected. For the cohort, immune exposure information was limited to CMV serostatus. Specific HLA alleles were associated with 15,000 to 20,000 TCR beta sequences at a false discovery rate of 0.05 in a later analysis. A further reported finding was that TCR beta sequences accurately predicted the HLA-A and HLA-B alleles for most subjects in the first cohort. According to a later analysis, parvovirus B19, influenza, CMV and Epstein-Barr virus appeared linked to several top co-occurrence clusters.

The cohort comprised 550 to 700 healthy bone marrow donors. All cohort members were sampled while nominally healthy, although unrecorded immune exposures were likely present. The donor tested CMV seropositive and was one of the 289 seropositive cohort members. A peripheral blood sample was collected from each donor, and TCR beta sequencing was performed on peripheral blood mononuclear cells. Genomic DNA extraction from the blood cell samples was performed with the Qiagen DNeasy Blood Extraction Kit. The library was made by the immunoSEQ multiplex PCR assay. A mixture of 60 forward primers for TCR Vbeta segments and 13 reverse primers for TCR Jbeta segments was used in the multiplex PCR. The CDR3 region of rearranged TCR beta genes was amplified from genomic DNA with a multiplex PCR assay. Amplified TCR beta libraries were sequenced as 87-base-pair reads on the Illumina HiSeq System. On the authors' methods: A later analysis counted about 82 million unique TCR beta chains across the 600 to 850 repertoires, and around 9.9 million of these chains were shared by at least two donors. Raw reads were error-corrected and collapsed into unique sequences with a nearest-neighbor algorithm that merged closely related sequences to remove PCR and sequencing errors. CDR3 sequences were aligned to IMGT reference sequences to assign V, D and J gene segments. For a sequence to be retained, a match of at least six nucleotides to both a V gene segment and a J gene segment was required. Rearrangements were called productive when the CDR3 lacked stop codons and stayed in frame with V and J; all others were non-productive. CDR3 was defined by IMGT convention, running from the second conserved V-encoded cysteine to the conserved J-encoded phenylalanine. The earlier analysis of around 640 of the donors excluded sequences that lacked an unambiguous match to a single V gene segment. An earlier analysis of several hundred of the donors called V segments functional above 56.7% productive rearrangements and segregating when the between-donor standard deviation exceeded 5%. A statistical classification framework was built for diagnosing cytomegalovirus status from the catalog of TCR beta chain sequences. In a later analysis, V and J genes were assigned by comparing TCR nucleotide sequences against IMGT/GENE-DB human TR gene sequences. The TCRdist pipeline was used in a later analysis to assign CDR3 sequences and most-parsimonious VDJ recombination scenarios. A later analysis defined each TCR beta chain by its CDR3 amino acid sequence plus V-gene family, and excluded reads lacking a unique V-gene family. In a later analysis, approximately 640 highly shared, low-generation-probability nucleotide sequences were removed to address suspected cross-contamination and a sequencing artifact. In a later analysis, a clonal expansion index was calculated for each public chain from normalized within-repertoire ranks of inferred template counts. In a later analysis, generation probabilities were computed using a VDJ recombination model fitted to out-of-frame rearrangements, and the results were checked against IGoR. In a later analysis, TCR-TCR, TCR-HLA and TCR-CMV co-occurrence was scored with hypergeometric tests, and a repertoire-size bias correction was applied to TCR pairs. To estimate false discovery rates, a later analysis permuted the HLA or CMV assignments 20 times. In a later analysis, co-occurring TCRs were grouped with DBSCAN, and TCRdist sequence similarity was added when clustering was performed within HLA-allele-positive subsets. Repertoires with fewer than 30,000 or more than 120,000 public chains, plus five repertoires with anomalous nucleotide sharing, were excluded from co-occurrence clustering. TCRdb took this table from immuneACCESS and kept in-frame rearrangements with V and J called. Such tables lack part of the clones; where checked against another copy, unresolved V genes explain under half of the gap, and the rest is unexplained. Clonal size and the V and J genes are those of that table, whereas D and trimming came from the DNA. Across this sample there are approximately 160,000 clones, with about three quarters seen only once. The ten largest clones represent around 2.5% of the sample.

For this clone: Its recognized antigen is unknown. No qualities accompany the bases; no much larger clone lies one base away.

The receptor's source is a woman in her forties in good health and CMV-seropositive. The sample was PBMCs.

The nucleotides read TGTGCCAGTAGTGAGGACAGATCCTATGGCTACACCTTC. It codes for CASSEDRSYGYTF. This chain is built from TRBV19 and TRBJ1-2; the D segment could be TRBD1, given 6 matching bases. Between the V and J ends, shortened by 5 bases and 4 bases respectively, the junction contains 11 bases. Including cysteine and phenylalanine, the CDR3 has 13 amino acids. Just the 39-base CDR3 DNA is kept, in frame starting at base 1. Looking up the germline V gene (reference sequence) yields CDR1 LNHDA and CDR2 SQIVND.